The 6 T cell receptor beta chains reported below all come from one sample, sequenced in a study of breast tumors, draining lymph nodes, adjacent tissues. Using its own MiXCR run on the multiplex PCR reads, TCRdb lists one record per CDR3 protein. The sample yields 150,000 to 200,000 distinct CDR3 sequences, 33% seen once. The lymph nodes were axillary draining lymph nodes from breast cancer patients. The source material was axillary lymph node tissue. These receptors were obtained from a female donor with breast cancer. Some clones in this sample may be carry-over from other donors' samples.

In its sample, this clonotype was seen many times. The chain links TRBV7-2 to TRBJ2-7; 7 bases agree with TRBD2. The CDR3 spans 19 residues. The V gene end was trimmed by 5 bases and the J gene end by 2 bases; junction bases not matched to a gene: 21. Looked up from germline, CDR1 is SGHTA and CDR2 is FQGNSA. CDR3 amino acids: CASSPRLGGGVRGPYEQYF. CDR3 DNA sequence: TGTGCCAGCAGCCCCCGACTGGGGGGAGGGGTCCGAGGACCCTACGAGCAGTACTTC.

This clonotype was seen repeatedly, ten times or more. The chain combines TRBV5-1 with TRBJ2-5, with 13 bases matching TRBD2. The CDR3 has 17 residues. Losses at the gene ends were 5 bases for V and 2 bases for J; bases not matched to a gene: 9. Germline CDR1 is SGHRS and CDR2 is YFSETQ. CDR3 sequence (DNA): TGCGCCAGCAGTCCTGGGACTAGCGGGGCCATTCAAGAGACCCAGTACTTC. Its translation is CASSPGTSGAIQETQYF.

The V and J genes are TRBV6-1 and TRBJ1-5; 7 nucleotides align to TRBD1. The trim removed 5 bases at V and 1 base at J, leaving 8 bases unmatched. CDR1 MNHNS and CDR2 SASEGT come from the germline V gene. This CDR3 has 16 residues. In nucleotides, the CDR3 is TGTGCCAGCAGTCCCCGACAGGGTGGAAGCAATCAGCCCCAGCATTTT. It yields the protein CASSPRQGGSNQPQHF.

The V and J genes are TRBV10-3 and TRBJ1-4; TRBD1 matches 8 bases. Germline values: CDR1 ENHRY, CDR2 SYGVKD. CDR3 size: 15 residues. V shed 9 bases and J 8 bases; nucleotides not matched to a gene: 14. The CDR3 sequence: CAIADQGALGEKLFF. CDR3 in DNA: TGTGCCATTGCGGACCAGGGGGCCCTAGGGGAAAAACTGTTTTTT.

This clonotype was seen at least ten times. The J gene is TRBJ2-7, the V gene TRBV9; D is ambiguous. The CDR3 is 12 residues long. Deletions cut 4 bases from V and 5 bases from J, with 10 bases between. Germline V gives CDR1 SGDLS, CDR2 YYNGEE. CDR3 in DNA: TGTGCCAGCAGCCCCCGACCTGACGAGCAGTACTTC. Amino acids: CASSPRPDEQYF. Complete variable domain (other parts from reference TRBV9 and TRBJ2-7): DSGVTQTPKHLITATGQRVTLRCSPRSGDLSVYWYQQSLDQGLQFLIQYYNGEERAKGNILERFSAQQFPDLHSELNLSSLELGDSALYFCASSPRPDEQYFGPGTRLTVT.

This clonotype was seen ten or more times. CDR3 nucleotide sequence: TGTGCCAGCAGCTCATCGTTGAGCTCCTACGAGCAGTACTTC. It is translated as CASSSSLSSYEQYF. The rearrangement joins TRBV11-2 to TRBJ2-7; D gene uncertain. The V end was cut by 4 bases, the J end by 0 bases, with 10 bases between. CDR1 and CDR2 from the germline V gene are SGHAT and FQNNGV. The CDR3 is made up of 14 amino acids.